This record looks at one TCR beta chain sequence and its context. The CDR3 is 16 residues long. Losses at the gene ends were 4 bases for V and 1 base for J; bases not matched to a gene: 4. Germline CDR1 reads MNHNS; CDR2 reads SASEGT. The data were produced by immunoSEQ multiplex PCR, yet TCRdb's version contains in-frame clones alone and is incomplete. The repertoire holds roughly 60,000 clones, with 70% to 90% as singletons. These data come from a study of T cell changes during pregnancy in multiple sclerosis. Specimen: CD4+ T cells from peripheral blood mononuclear cells, collected in the first trimester of pregnancy. The source is a female donor with multiple sclerosis, enrolled in a pregnancy study. The chain uses TRBV6-1 and TRBJ2-5; 12 nucleotides agree with TRBD2. CDR3 region: CASSALAGGLQETQYF. CDR3 bases: TGTGCCAGCAGTGCACTAGCGGGGGGCCTCCAAGAGACCCAGTACTTC.